This TCR beta chain stems from a study of blood T cells in healthy people across ages (dated by TCRdb to 2015 to 2017). For the study in its entirety: In model experiments, roughly one uniquely barcoded TCR beta cDNA molecule per two T cells was captured by template switching. Using deep sequencing normalized with unique cDNA molecular identifiers, the study measured how TCR beta repertoire diversity changes with age. The donors were divided into four age groups: young (average approximately 17 years), middle-aged (around 37), aged (about 61) and long-lived (nearly 85). To avoid experimental bias, donors of different ages were spread randomly across the sequencing lanes. Using the same blood draw, the study looked at two additional independent replicas of 1 million unique cDNA reads for two donors, one aged 18 to 30 and the other aged 80 or older.

Study-wide findings and limitations: A strong correlation was found between observed TCR beta diversity and the percentage of naive T cells measured by flow cytometry. Compared with the aged group, the long-lived group had more naive CD4+ T cells, fewer expanded clones and increased TCR diversity, a pattern suggesting age selection. Conclusive comparison of naive and antigen-experienced compartments was prevented by the profiling of bulk unsorted PBMCs. Because donor CMV infection status was unknown, age-related changes in expanded clonotypes were potentially confounded. Estimates of total diversity based on one million sequenced T cells were considered lower bounds and underestimates. Observed TCR beta diversity per million T cells fell roughly linearly with age, and a significant reduction was already apparent by age roughly 40.

As concerns this clonotype: Its antigen is currently not known. No much larger clone is present one base from it, and per-base qualities are unavailable.

Systemically healthy Caucasian individuals from Russia, some 40 in total and aged about 6 to 90 years, were included as donors. Each donor gave approximately 9.4 milliliters of peripheral blood, drawn into EDTA-treated Vacutainer tubes. PBMCs were isolated by Ficoll-Paque density-gradient centrifugation, with at least 7 million obtained per sample. Total RNA was extracted from PBMCs with Trizol reagent, with at least 5.5 micrograms obtained per sample. For every donor, flow cytometry on a PBMC aliquot measured the percentage of naive CD45RAhigh/CD27high T cells. Spanning cysteine to phenylalanine, the CDR3 consists of 15 amino acids. Only the CDR3 DNA is retained, 45 bases long and in frame from the first base. The germline V gene yields SGHAT for CDR1 and FQNNGV for CDR2. V is shortened by 2 bases, J by 2 bases, and the region joining them spans 12 bases. Library method: 5' RACE. Sequencing was performed on an Illumina HiSeq 2500. A second PCR of 7 to 11 cycles was performed with a sample-barcoded 5' primer and a J-beta primer mix. Each TCR beta cDNA molecule received a unique molecular identifier from a template-switch 5' adaptor carrying 12 random nucleotides. At least 2.5 million CDR3-containing paired-end reads were obtained from each sample. First-strand cDNA was synthesized from all RNA with the Mint cDNA synthesis kit, primed by a TRBC-specific oligonucleotide. After uracil-DNA glycosylase treatment, a first 18-cycle PCR used universal primers M1SS and BC2_uni_R on all cDNA. The study's processing was this. Normalization of each sample was performed by random selection of 1 million high-quality reads, each carrying a distinct molecular identifier. Instead of being binned into consensus sequences, reads that shared molecular identifiers were thrown out. MiTCR, run with a Q25 quality threshold and the strictest error-elimination algorithm, handled CDR3 identification, clonotype clustering and error correction. A nonparametric unseen species model using Euler transformation provided a lower-bound estimate of total TCR beta diversity. TCRdb trimmed public reads at Q25 via fastp, called clones via MiXCR and kept in-frame beta chains. Each entry is one CDR3 protein sequence, shown with its most common DNA and genes. TCRdb's processing, not the authors', yielded these V and J calls. Here the sample has 1.5 million to 2 million distinct CDR3 sequences; about 30% occur a single time. 6.5% to 8.5% of the sample is held by the ten biggest clonotypes.

The V and J segments used are TRBV11-2 and TRBJ2-5; no D gene is confidently identified. This clonotype was sampled from a woman aged 25 to 39 in good health. Sequenced input: blood. The sequenced DNA: TGTGCCAGCAGCTTATTGGTGGCCAGACAAGAGACCCAGTACTTC. This gives the protein CASSLLVARQETQYF.